One and the same sample provided the 16 T cell receptor beta chains below, sequenced in a study of shared clonotypes between healthy human individuals. Sequencing was performed with immunoSEQ multiplex PCR; in TCRdb, only in-frame clones are kept and a portion is missing. The sample records about 2.4 million clones, roughly 93% being singletons. Sequencing was carried out using naive CD4+ T cells from PBMCs. The subset: CD45RA+ positively selected. All receptors come from a man aged 18 to 29 in good health. Some clones in this sample may be carry-over from other donors' samples.

This sequence joins TRBV19 and TRBJ1-5; the D gene is possibly TRBD1 (5 bases). This CDR3 spans 15 amino acids. Trimming left V 10 bases short and J 7 bases short, with 23 bases between. CDR1 is LNHDA, CDR2 SQIVND, per germline (reference sequence). The chain's CDR3 is CATSPGRAYGQPQHF. The CDR3 DNA reads as TGTGCCACCTCCCCCGGCAGGGCGTATGGCCAGCCCCAGCATTTT.

CDR3 region: CAISTATSGETQYF. CDR3 DNA: TGTGCCATCAGTACAGCCACCTCTGGTGAGACCCAGTACTTC. This rearrangement joins TRBV10-3 to TRBJ2-5, with no clear D. The CDR3 runs 14 residues. Germline CDR1 and CDR2: ENHRY and SYGVKD. V was cut by 5 bases and J by 5 bases, with 15 bases left in between.

The rearrangement uses TRBV6-6 and TRBJ1-5; 7 nucleotides match TRBD1. The junction had 9 bases not matched to a gene; V was cut back by 8 bases and J by 5 bases. This CDR3 spans 14 amino acids. Per the germline V gene, CDR1 is MNHNY and CDR2 is SVGAGI (reference sequence). The CDR3 coding sequence is TGTGCCAGCGGGCGTTCAGGGGGGGATCAGCCCCAGCATTTT. It specifies CASGRSGGDQPQHF.

The chain is built from TRBV19 and TRBJ1-5; unclear D gene. The V end lost 3 bases, the J end lost 5 bases, and 17 bases lay between the germline ends. The germline V gene has CDR1 LNHDA and CDR2 SQIVND (reference sequence). The CDR3 contains 16 residues. CDR3 DNA sequence: TGTGCCAGTAGTATCTCAATAGGAAGACTTGATCAGCCCCAGCATTTT. Encoded protein: CASSISIGRLDQPQHF.

The chain links TRBV28 to TRBJ2-1; maybe TRBD1 (5 bases). V lost 8 bases to trimming and J lost 2 bases, with 13 bases between them. This CDR3 is 14 amino acids long. In germline, CDR1 is MDHEN, CDR2 SYDVKM. DNA of the CDR3: TGTGCCAGCGCAAAGGGCAGGGCCTACAATGAGCAGTTCTTC. Translating gives CASAKGRAYNEQFF.

This chain connects TRBV4-1 to TRBJ2-7, with D perhaps assigned TRBD1 or TRBD2 (5 bases each). Trimming cost V 3 bases and J 7 bases, with 31 bases left between them. The CDR3 contains 19 residues. Germline values: CDR1 MGHRA, CDR2 YSYEKL. The CDR3 reads CASSHLWGKKVIGEWEQYF. As DNA, the CDR3 is TGCGCCAGCAGCCACCTATGGGGAAAAAAGGTGATAGGGGAGTGGGAGCAGTACTTC.

The chain employs TRBV10-3 and TRBJ2-3, with a possible D match to TRBD2 (6 bases). This CDR3 has 13 residues. Germline CDR1 is ENHRY and CDR2 is SYGVKD. The V end was cut by 6 bases, the J end by 6 bases, with 13 bases between. The CDR3 protein is CAIRPGLGDTQYF. The CDR3 DNA is TGTGCCATCAGACCGGGACTGGGGGATACGCAGTATTTT.

As DNA, the CDR3 is TGCAGCGTTGAAGATGGGACAGGGGCTTACGAGCAGTACTTC. It codes for CSVEDGTGAYEQYF. This chain connects TRBV29-1 to TRBJ2-7, with 10 nucleotides matching TRBD1. Germline lookup yields CDR1 SQVTM and CDR2 ANQGSEA. V shed 0 bases and J 4 bases; nucleotides not matched to a gene: 3. This CDR3 comprises 14 residues.

CDR3 region: CASGDRGLAVEQFF. As DNA, the CDR3 is TGTGCCAGCGGGGATAGGGGACTAGCGGTCGAGCAGTTCTTC. The rearrangement joins TRBV6-1 to TRBJ2-1, with TRBD2 matching over 11 bases. CDR3 length: 14 amino acids. In germline, CDR1 is MNHNS, CDR2 SASEGT. The J segment lost 10 bases and the V segment lost 8 bases, leaving 10 bases of the junction unmatched.

The chain couples TRBV6-1 to TRBJ2-5; D unclear. This CDR3 has 15 amino acids. V lost 5 bases and J lost 5, with 18 bases in between. The germline V gene has CDR1 MNHNS and CDR2 SASEGT. The CDR3 DNA is TGTGCCAGCAGTCTTACCGTCCACGGTTGGGAGACCCAGTACTTC. Translation: CASSLTVHGWETQYF.

Only a few counts were recorded for this clone. The identical CDR3 is also encoded by other nucleotide sequences in the sample. V gene TRBV28 combines with J gene TRBJ1-5; no reliable D call. V shed 2 bases and J shed 4 bases, with 6 bases lying between them. Germline-derived CDR1 and CDR2 are MDHEN and SYDVKM. This CDR3 region has 13 residues. The CDR3 coding sequence is TGTGCCAGCAGTTTACCACTTAATCAGCCCCAGCATTTT. It encodes CASSLPLNQPQHF.

The rearrangement joins TRBV5-1 to TRBJ2-2; D is ambiguous. This CDR3 is built from 14 residues. V lost 3 bases and J 5 bases, leaving 11 bases between the germline ends. Looked up from germline, CDR1 is SGHRS and CDR2 is YFSETQ. The CDR3 protein is CASSWIEATGELFF. The DNA of the CDR3 is TGCGCCAGCAGCTGGATAGAGGCGACCGGGGAGCTGTTTTTT. The complete variable domain, with remaining parts taken from reference TRBV5-1 and TRBJ2-2, reads KAGVTQTPRYLIKTRGQQVTLSCSPISGHRSVSWYQQTPGQGLQFLFEYFSETQRNKGNFPGRFSGRQFSNSRSEMNVSTLELGDSALYLCASSWIEATGELFFGEGSRLTVL.

The chain has TRBV4-2 and TRBJ2-2, with 8 positions matching TRBD2. CDR3 length: 14 residues. The germline V gene has CDR1 LGHNA and CDR2 YNFKEQ. V lost 4 bases, J lost 4 bases, and 2 bases stayed unmatched. CDR3 DNA: TGTGCCAGCAGCCGGAGCGGGAGCACCGGGGAGCTGTTTTTT. Protein product: CASSRSGSTGELFF.

This chain joins TRBV9 and TRBJ2-3; D call uncertain. Trimming pared 5 bases from V and 0 bases from J, leaving 13 bases between. Per the germline V gene, CDR1 is SGDLS and CDR2 is YYNGEE. There are 15 residues in the CDR3. The CDR3 sequence: CASRVTGSSTDTQYF. DNA for the CDR3: TGTGCCAGCAGAGTAACGGGCTCTAGCACAGATACGCAGTATTTT. Using reference TRBV9 and TRBJ2-3 for the parts outside the CDR3, the full variable domain is DSGVTQTPKHLITATGQRVTLRCSPRSGDLSVYWYQQSLDQGLQFLIQYYNGEERAKGNILERFSAQQFPDLHSELNLSSLELGDSALYFCASRVTGSSTDTQYFGPGTRLTVL.

The V gene is TRBV18, the J gene TRBJ1-4; 7 nucleotides match TRBD1. Germline trimming cut 5 bases from V and 7 bases from J; bases unmatched to any gene: 10. Germline V gene sequence: CDR1 KGHSH, CDR2 LQKENI. CDR3 length equals 15 residues. The CDR3 reads CASSDRQGFREKLFF. Here the CDR3 DNA reads TGTGCCAGCTCAGATAGACAGGGATTTCGTGAAAAACTGTTTTTT.

The chain has TRBV5-1 and TRBJ2-7; 11 bases map to TRBD2. The CDR3 sequence is 17 residues long. Germline V gives CDR1 SGHRS, CDR2 YFSETQ. With V trimmed by 4 bases and J by 7 bases, 16 bases remained unmatched. CDR3 nucleotides: TGCGCCAGCAGCCCAACGATAGCGGGAGGGCCGGGTGGAGAGCAGTACTTC. It is translated as CASSPTIAGGPGGEQYF. The whole variable domain, filled in from reference TRBV5-1 and TRBJ2-7, reads KAGVTQTPRYLIKTRGQQVTLSCSPISGHRSVSWYQQTPGQGLQFLFEYFSETQRNKGNFPGRFSGRQFSNSRSEMNVSTLELGDSALYLCASSPTIAGGPGGEQYFGPGTRLTVT.